Included here is one TCR beta chain sequence, with context. Documented time point: sample taken at primary tumor resection. Samples came from 60 to 75 TRACERx patients with untreated early-stage lung cancer. The sequenced material consisted of unsorted whole RNA from tumor, nontumor lung or frozen PBMC. The CDR3 runs 13 residues. Between the trimmed V and J ends, which lost 3 bases and 4 bases, there was a span of 9 bases. The V gene's germline CDR1 is SGHDT and CDR2 YYEEEE. A unique molecular identifier was carried by every single TCR cDNA molecule. One entry per CDR3 protein results from TCRdb running MiXCR on the 5' RACE reads. The sample lists approximately 7,800 distinct CDR3 sequences; about 8.6% were seen once. The data are from a study of spatial heterogeneity in lung cancer.

The sample consisted of PBMCs, taken at surgery. The chain recombines TRBV5-6 with TRBJ2-3; maybe TRBD2 (5 bases). The clonotype originates from a male donor with early-stage non-small cell lung cancer. CDR3 nucleotides: TGTGCCAGCAGCTACGCGGAGGCAGATACGCAGTATTTT. Amino acids: CASSYAEADTQYF. Filled out from reference TRBV5-6 and TRBJ2-3, the complete variable domain reads DAGVTQSPTHLIKTRGQQVTLRCSPKSGHDTVSWYQQALGQGPQFIFQYYEEEERQRGNFPDRFSGHQFPNYSSELNVNALLLGDSALYLCASSYAEADTQYFGPGTRLTVL.